Below are 9 T cell receptor beta chains sequenced from a single sample in a study of human T cells and chemical hapten exposure. Each CDR3 protein gets one entry after TCRdb re-called the RACE reads with MiXCR. The data show roughly 380,000 distinct CDR3 sequences, with more than 4.5% seen just once and 2.5% to 3% held by the top ten. Time point here: pre-sensitization, week 0. The treatment: therapeutic diphenylcyclopropenone sensitization with weekly scalp DPC. The material sequenced was whole blood, taken in connection with sensitization to the hapten diphenylcyclopropenone (DPC). The source is a woman aged 50 to 65 with alopecia areata. Some clones in this sample may be carry-over from other donors' samples.

The V call is TRBV6-1, the J call TRBJ2-1; D is unclear. Per germline, CDR1 MNHNS and CDR2 SASEGT. This CDR3 is 12 amino acids long. V lost 6 bases and J 9 bases, leaving 12 bases between the germline ends. The CDR3 loop reads CASREQSGEQFF. The CDR3 coding sequence is TGTGCCAGCAGGGAACAGTCGGGTGAGCAGTTCTTC.

This chain connects TRBV6-2 or TRBV6-3 to TRBJ2-1; 7 bases match TRBD1. V lost 0 bases, J lost 2 bases, and 4 bases stayed unmatched. CDR1 is MNHEY, CDR2 SVGEGT, per germline. The CDR3 runs to 16 residues. Here the CDR3 reads CASSYSKGQPYNEQFF. The CDR3 coding sequence is TGTGCCAGCAGTTACTCGAAGGGACAGCCCTACAATGAGCAGTTCTTC.

This clonotype appeared a few times. The chain recombines TRBV4-1 with TRBJ1-1; 7 bases are shared with TRBD1. The CDR3 extends over 16 amino acids. CDR1 is MGHRA and CDR2 is YSYEKL in the germline V gene. The J segment lost 3 bases and the V segment lost 1 base, leaving 8 bases of the junction unmatched. As DNA, the CDR3 is TGCGCCAGCAGCCAAGTCCCCGACAGGGCTTACACTGAAGCTTTCTTT. Translation: CASSQVPDRAYTEAFF.

This clonotype showed up many times. This chain joins TRBV9 and TRBJ2-7, with 7 bases matching TRBD2. Germline trimming cut 4 bases from V and 4 bases from J; bases unmatched to any gene: 11. This CDR3 is 15 amino acids long. Germline CDR1 reads SGDLS; CDR2 reads YYNGEE. CDR3 nucleotide sequence: TGTGCCAGCAGCCCGCGGGAGCATCCAATATACGAGCAGTACTTC. Amino acids: CASSPREHPIYEQYF.

This clonotype was seen ten or more times. V gene TRBV4-2 combines with J gene TRBJ2-7, with 8 bases matching TRBD1. V lost 3 bases and J lost 3; bases outside the gene matches: 4. CDR3 size: 14 residues. CDR1 LGHNA and CDR2 YNFKEQ come from the germline V gene. The CDR3 coding sequence is TGTGCCAGCAGCCAGGGGACAGGAGACTACGAGCAGTACTTC. Its protein is CASSQGTGDYEQYF.

The chain links TRBV2 to TRBJ2-3; no definite D call. The ends were cut back, 10 bases at V and 2 bases at J, with 16 bases in the middle. The CDR3 has 14 amino acids. In germline, CDR1 is SNHLY, CDR2 FYNNEI. The DNA for the CDR3 is TGTGCCATCAACCCGGCAGGAGACACAGATACGCAGTATTTT. Translation: CAINPAGDTDTQYF.

This clonotype was seen a few times. The V gene is TRBV7-6, the J gene TRBJ2-6; 9 nucleotides agree with TRBD1. Per germline, CDR1 SGHVS and CDR2 FNYEAQ. V lost 5 bases and J lost 0; bases outside the gene matches: 8. CDR3 size: 18 residues. The CDR3 nucleotides read TGTGCCAGCAGCCCAGGTTACAGGGGGCCCTCTGGGGCCAACGTCCTGACTTTC. Translated, it gives CASSPGYRGPSGANVLTF.

This clonotype has ten or more counts. This chain connects TRBV20-1 to TRBJ2-7; 7 bases are shared with TRBD1. CDR3 length: 12 amino acids. J lost 6 bases, V lost 5 bases, and 7 bases had no gene match. CDR1 and CDR2 from the germline V gene are DFQATT and SNEGSKA (reference sequence). CDR3 in DNA: TGCAGTGCTCTCACTCAGGGGGTCGAGCAGTACTTC. Translated, it gives CSALTQGVEQYF.

This clonotype was observed many times. The genes are TRBV6-1 and TRBJ2-1; TRBD2 agrees at 8 bases. Looked up from germline, CDR1 is MNHNS and CDR2 is SASEGT. V lost 6 bases and J lost 8; bases outside the gene matches: 0. The CDR3 totals 11 residues. CDR3 in DNA: TGTGCCAGCAGGCGGGGGGATGAGCAGTTCTTC. Translated: CASRRGDEQFF.